The present entry profiles one T cell receptor (beta chain) with its context. Per the authors' pipeline: How many nucleated cells were present was estimated from reference gene primer amplification. TCRdb keeps only in-frame clones here, not all; method: immunoSEQ multiplex PCR. V, J and clone size derive from that table, while D and trimming were established from the DNA sequence. Of about 74,000 clones in the sample, about 83% were seen once. This sample is drawn from a study of blood T cell repertoires in COVID-19. Study at large: Sites across the United States, Italy and Spain contributed samples from acute and convalescent COVID-19. The analysed material was cDNA or gDNA that came from T cells, B-cell-depleted T cells, or PBMCs.

This receptor was taken from a man aged 70 or older with acute or convalescent COVID-19. What was sequenced was peripheral blood.

The CDR3 protein is CAIRAGQGENQPQHF. CDR3 in DNA: TGTGCCATCAGGGCCGGACAGGGGGAAAATCAGCCCCAGCATTTT. The chain couples TRBV10-3 to TRBJ1-5; 10 bases line up with TRBD1. The CDR3 sequence is 15 residues long. The V and J ends lost 6 bases and 4 bases, in that order; junction bases with no gene match: 6. Germline V gene lookup returns CDR1 ENHRY and CDR2 SYGVKD.